This T cell receptor (beta chain) was retrieved from a study of OX40 agonist ivuxolimab in advanced cancers. Study-level information: Males comprised 82.7% of the group, whose mean age was about 60 years (range 23 to 79). Prior therapy, whether anti-PD-1, anti-PD-L1 or anti-CTLA-4, was allowed, and roughly 40% had some.

V shed 4 bases and J 2 bases; nucleotides not matched to a gene: 3. Germline values: CDR1 LNHDA, CDR2 SQIVND (reference sequence). There are 15 residues in the CDR3. Sequencing was performed with immunoSEQ multiplex PCR; in TCRdb, only in-frame clones are kept and a portion is missing. Among tens of thousands of clones listed, nearly 90% were seen once. V gene TRBV19 combines with J gene TRBJ1-5; 9 positions agree with TRBD1. Source: CD4+ or CD8+ T cells sorted from blood, taken in a trial of the OX40 agonist ivuxolimab. The receptor's source is an adult with an advanced solid tumor such as melanoma, head and neck, liver or kidney cancer. The CDR3 coding sequence is TGTGCCAGTAGTAGGGGACAGGGCGGCAATCAGCCCCAGCATTTT. Protein sequence: CASSRGQGGNQPQHF.